The rows below give T cell receptor beta chains drawn from one sample of a study of breast tumors, draining lymph nodes, adjacent tissues. TCRdb called the multiplex PCR reads again in MiXCR, with one record for every CDR3 protein. The data show roughly 260,000 distinct CDR3 sequences, over 30% seen once. Sequencing was carried out using axillary lymph node tissue. These receptors all come from a female donor with breast cancer. Some clones in this sample may be carry-over from other donors' samples. The CDR3 runs from the conserved cysteine through the conserved F or W. D genes are given only for firm matches. Rows give clone size only sometimes, using once, few, many, or a class for an expanded clone.

>TRBV9|TRBD1|TRBJ2-1|few
TGTGCCAGCAGCGGACGGGACAGGGGGTATGAGCAGTTCTTC
CASSGRDRGYEQFF
>TRBV20-1|TRBD2|TRBJ2-1|many
TGCAGTGTTACCGGGACTAGCGGGAGGTATGGGAATGAGCAGTTCTTC
CSVTGTSGRYGNEQFF
>TRBV30|TRBD2|TRBJ2-1|.
TGTGCCTGGAGTGCCTCCGGGACTAGCGGGACAGAGCAGTTCTTC
CAWSASGTSGTEQFF
>TRBV28|TRBD1|TRBJ2-7|.
TGTGCCAGCAGTTGGCGGACAGGGAATTATCACGAGCAGTACTTC
CASSWRTGNYHEQYF
>TRBV19|.|TRBJ2-1|many
TGTGCCAGTAGTTTCCGATTAGCGGATGAGCAGTTCTTC
CASSFRLADEQFF
>TRBV2|TRBD2|TRBJ2-1|many
TGTGCCAGCACCAGAATGGCTAGCGGGAGCTCCTACAATGAGCAGTTCTTC
CASTRMASGSSYNEQFF
>TRBV24-1|TRBD1|TRBJ2-3|.
TGTGCCACCAGTGATCCCCGGACAGGGGGCTACGGACTAGCGCGTAACACAGATACGCAGTATTTT
CATSDPRTGGYGLARNTDTQYF
>TRBV2|.|TRBJ2-3|many
TGTGCCAGCAGTGACGACGGGAAGGGCACAGATACGCAGTATTTT
CASSDDGKGTDTQYF
>TRBV7-9|TRBD2|TRBJ2-1|many
TGTGCCAGCAGCTTCCGTGGACTAGCGGCTGAGCAGTTCTTC
CASSFRGLAAEQFF
>TRBV14|.|TRBJ2-2|many
TGTGCCAGCAGCCGCTACTCAGGGGCGGCGAACACCGGGGAGCTGTTTTTT
CASSRYSGAANTGELFF
>TRBV9|.|TRBJ2-5|many
TGTGCCAGCAGCGTTGACGCGAGGGGTTACCAAGAGACCCAGTACTTC
CASSVDARGYQETQYF
>TRBV4-3|.|TRBJ2-3|many
TGCGCCAGCAGCCAAGAGGACAGCCGCACAGATACGCAGTATTTT
CASSQEDSRTDTQYF
>TRBV6-1|.|TRBJ2-2|many
TGTGCAAGCAGGCAGGGCCAGAACACCGGGGAGCTGTTTTTT
CASRQGQNTGELFF
>TRBV12-3/TRBV12-4|TRBD2|TRBJ2-2|many
TGTGCCAGCAGTTTTAGACTAGCGGGACGCACCGGGGAGCTGTTTTTT
CASSFRLAGRTGELFF
>TRBV14|.|TRBJ2-5|many
TGTGCCAGCAGCCAAGATAGGAGGGGCAGGGGCGCTCTCGAGACCCAGTACTTC
CASSQDRRGRGALETQYF
>TRBV20-1|.|TRBJ1-5|many
TGCAGTGCTAGAGGCAGGGGAAACAATCAGCCCCAGCATTTT
CSARGRGNNQPQHF
>TRBV19|.|TRBJ2-7|many
TGTGCCAGTAGTATAGCCCCCAGCCCTGCCTACGAGCAGTACTTC
CASSIAPSPAYEQYF
>TRBV28|TRBD1|TRBJ2-7|few
TGTGCCAGCAGGATCTCCGGGACAGGGATTTACGAGCAGTACTTC
CASRISGTGIYEQYF
>TRBV12-5|TRBD2|TRBJ2-5|many
TGTGCTAGTGGTTCGCCCCGGGGAGGGGCTGTCACCCAGTACTTC
CASGSPRGGAVTQYF
>TRBV6-5|.|TRBJ1-1|.
TGTGCCAGCAGTTACCTGGGTCAGAACACTGAAGCTTTCTTT
CASSYLGQNTEAFF
>TRBV30|TRBD1|TRBJ2-7|many
TGTGCCTGGGACAGGGGGGGATACGAGCAGTACTTC
CAWDRGGYEQYF
>TRBV6-1|TRBD1|TRBJ2-7|many
TGTGCCAGCAGTCGGGACAGTTTGAACGAGCAGTACTTC
CASSRDSLNEQYF
>TRBV29-1|.|TRBJ1-2|many
TGCAGCGTTGAAACAGGAGGAGGCTACACCTTC
CSVETGGGYTF
>TRBV6-6|TRBD1|TRBJ1-6|many
TGTGCCAGCAGTTACTCGATTGACAGGGAGGGTTCACCCCTCCACTTT
CASSYSIDREGSPLHF
>TRBV5-6|.|TRBJ2-3|many
TGTGCCAGCAGCTTGGCCTCAGACAGCACAGATACGCAGTATTTT
CASSLASDSTDTQYF
>TRBV4-1|.|TRBJ2-7|few
TGCGCCAGCAGCCAAGTTCCTCCCCGGGCCCAAGGTGGGACGAGCTCCTACGAGCAGTACTTC
CASSQVPPRAQGGTSSYEQYF